This T cell receptor beta chain emerged from a study of neurological immune-mediated disorders. Germline V CDR1 and CDR2: SGHRS, YFSETQ. The CDR3 consists of 15 residues. J gave up 5 bases and V 3 bases, and 10 bases lay outside the gene matches. 5'RACE with 10-nucleotide random UMIs produced the cDNA. Every sequencing run gave over 200 million TCR-beta sequences, taken from 15-18 subjects. TCRdb re-called the 5' RACE reads through MiXCR, storing one row per CDR3 protein. Among tens of thousands of distinct CDR3 sequences, around 10% were seen once, and the ten largest hold 1.8%. Study-level points and caveats: The absence of shared CDR3 amino acid sequences among expanded clones across subjects suggests private repertoires in all groups.

This clonotype was counted many times. Its target is unknown. The origin of this receptor is a middle-aged man in good health. V and J are TRBV5-1 and TRBJ2-7; 8 bases map to TRBD2. Specimen: PBMCs. The CDR3 sequence: CASSSKREIIDEQYF. The CDR3 DNA is TGCGCCAGCAGCTCTAAGCGGGAGATTATCGACGAGCAGTACTTC.